These 20 T cell receptor beta chains were sequenced from one sample in a study of blood T cell repertoires in COVID-19. Profiled with immunoSEQ multiplex PCR; TCRdb holds only in-frame clones, not every one. Of 350,000 or so clones in the sample, about 91% were seen once. What was sequenced was peripheral blood. All receptors derive from a woman under 40 with COVID-19, enrolled during active disease.

V gene TRBV2 combines with J gene TRBJ2-1; 10 bases map to TRBD2. This CDR3 is 12 amino acids long. Losses at the gene ends were 5 bases for V and 12 bases for J; bases not matched to a gene: 4. Per germline, CDR1 SNHLY and CDR2 FYNNEI. This chain's CDR3 is CASSQTSGLQFF. The CDR3 DNA follows: TGTGCCAGCAGTCAGACTAGCGGGTTGCAGTTCTTC.

The chain links TRBV7-6 to TRBJ2-1; 11 nucleotides match TRBD2. Germline-derived CDR1 and CDR2 are SGHVS and FNYEAQ. The CDR3 has 16 amino acids. V dropped 5 bases and J dropped 7; count of bases not matched to a gene: 10. For the CDR3, the DNA is TGTGCCAGCAGCCCACGACTAGCGGGGTTCCCAAATGAGCAGTTCTTC. Amino acids: CASSPRLAGFPNEQFF. The whole variable domain, remainder taken from reference TRBV7-6 and TRBJ2-1, is GAGVSQSPRYKVTKRGQDVALRCDPISGHVSLYWYRQALGQGPEFLTYFNYEAQQDKSGLPNDRFSAERPEGSISTLTIQRTEQRDSAMYRCASSPRLAGFPNEQFFGPGTRLTVL.

The V gene is TRBV7-9, the J gene TRBJ2-5; 10 bases are shared with TRBD2. Germline V lookup: CDR1 SEHNR, CDR2 FQNEAQ (reference sequence). The J segment lost 4 bases and the V segment lost 6 bases, leaving 5 bases of the junction unmatched. CDR3 size: 14 residues. In nucleotides, the CDR3 is TGTGCCAGCAGAAGCGGGGGGGCGGTAGAGACCCAGTACTTC. Translating gives CASRSGGAVETQYF.

This chain uses TRBV20-1 with TRBJ2-3; tentative D call: TRBD2 (5 bases). Between the trimmed V and J ends, which lost 3 bases and 6 bases, there was a span of 7 bases. This CDR3 is built from 11 residues. Looked up from germline, CDR1 is DFQATT and CDR2 is SNEGSKA (reference sequence). The CDR3 loop is CSARREDTQYF. In DNA, the CDR3 is TGCAGTGCTAGGAGGGAGGATACGCAGTATTTT.

This chain joins TRBV6-5 and TRBJ1-2; D gene ambiguous. Trimming took 8 bases from V and 4 from J, leaving 8 bases between them. The CDR3 contains 11 residues. CDR1 and CDR2 from the germline V gene are MNHEY and SVGAGI. CDR3 DNA: TGTGCCAGCGGCGGGGTCTATGGCTACACCTTC. This translates into CASGGVYGYTF.

The CDR3 loop is CASSLGGTSGPTDTQYF. In nucleotides, the CDR3 is TGCGCCAGCAGCTTGGGGGGGACTAGCGGACCCACAGATACGCAGTATTTT. The J gene is TRBJ2-3, the V gene TRBV5-1; 11 bases match TRBD2. CDR1 SGHRS and CDR2 YFSETQ come from the germline V gene. The junction had 5 bases not matched to a gene; V was cut back by 0 bases and J by 2 bases. This CDR3 has 17 residues.

V and J are TRBV4-2 and TRBJ2-5, with 7 bases fitting TRBD2. With V trimmed by 5 bases and J by 5 bases, 11 bases remained unmatched. The CDR3 runs to 15 residues. Looked up from germline, CDR1 is LGHNA and CDR2 is YNFKEQ. This CDR3 is CASSLAGGSRETQYF. In nucleotides, the CDR3 is TGTGCCAGCAGCTTAGCCGGGGGGAGTAGGGAGACCCAGTACTTC.

V and J are TRBV5-4 and TRBJ1-3; 8 bases are shared with TRBD1. CDR1 and CDR2 (germline): SGHNT, YYREEE (reference sequence). The ends lost 4 bases at V and 3 bases at J; junction bases unmatched: 6. CDR3 size: 15 residues. DNA for the CDR3: TGTGCCAGCAGCCGAGACAGGGGAGGTGGAAACACCATATATTTT. Encoded protein: CASSRDRGGGNTIYF.

The CDR3 DNA reads as TGTGCCAGCAGCTTAATGTTCGGAGATACGCAGTATTTT. Residues: CASSLMFGDTQYF. V usage is TRBV7-2 and J usage is TRBJ2-3; D uncertain. Germline CDR1 SGHTA, CDR2 FQGNSA. Trimming took 2 bases from V and 5 from J, leaving 8 bases between them. The CDR3 is made up of 13 amino acids.

Only one count was recorded for this clone. The chain uses TRBV4-2 and TRBJ1-4; weak D call: TRBD1 (5 bases). Deletions cut 4 bases from V and 6 bases from J, with 15 bases between. The CDR3 totals 15 residues. Germline-derived CDR1 and CDR2 are LGHNA and YNFKEQ. The CDR3 sequence: CASSPPGGTYEKLFF. The CDR3 bases are TGTGCCAGCAGCCCGCCCGGGGGGACTTATGAAAAACTGTTTTTT.

The chain combines TRBV5-4 with TRBJ1-2; D ambiguous. The CDR3 covers 14 residues. The V gene lost 3 bases and the J gene lost 3 bases, with 12 bases spanning the gap. Germline assignment: CDR1 SGHNT and CDR2 YYREEE (reference sequence). Here the CDR3 reads CASSSPPGDYGYTF. The CDR3 coding sequence is TGTGCCAGCAGCTCACCTCCCGGGGACTATGGCTACACCTTC. Complete variable domain (other parts from reference TRBV5-4 and TRBJ1-2): ETGVTQSPTHLIKTRGQQVTLRCSSQSGHNTVSWYQQALGQGPQFIFQYYREEENGRGNFPPRFSGLQFPNYSSELNVNALELDDSALYLCASSSPPGDYGYTFGSGTRLTVV.

The chain joins TRBV5-5 to TRBJ1-2, with D maybe TRBD1 (6 bases). The V end lost 4 bases, the J end lost 4 bases, and 17 bases lay between the germline ends. Germline V gene sequence: CDR1 SGHKS, CDR2 YYEKEE (reference sequence). CDR3 length equals 15 residues. The CDR3 DNA reads TGTGCCAGCAGCCTAACAGGGTCCCTTTTCTATGGCTACACCTTC. As protein: CASSLTGSLFYGYTF. The whole variable domain, filled in from reference TRBV5-5 and TRBJ1-2, reads DAGVTQSPTHLIKTRGQQVTLRCSPISGHKSVSWYQQVLGQGPQFIFQYYEKEERGRGNFPDRFSARQFPNYSSELNVNALLLGDSALYLCASSLTGSLFYGYTFGSGTRLTVV.

The chain couples TRBV6-5 to TRBJ2-2; weak D call: TRBD1 (7 bases). V gave up 8 bases and J gave up 1 base, with 14 bases separating them. CDR1 MNHEY and CDR2 SVGAGI come from the germline V gene. The CDR3 runs 15 residues. CDR3 sequence (DNA): TGTGCCAGCTGCCGGAGGGGGCAGAACACCGGGGAGCTGTTTTTT. This encodes CASCRRGQNTGELFF.

The chain combines TRBV28 with TRBJ2-1, with TRBD2 matching over 11 bases. Trimming removed 6 bases from V and 6 bases from J; junction bases left unmatched: 10. The CDR3 covers 16 residues. The germline V gene has CDR1 MDHEN and CDR2 SYDVKM. Here the CDR3 reads CASRPGVAGGRNEQFF. The CDR3 DNA reads as TGTGCCAGCAGGCCAGGAGTAGCGGGGGGGCGCAATGAGCAGTTCTTC.

The J gene is TRBJ1-4, the V gene TRBV6-5; perhaps TRBD1 as D (5 bases). V was trimmed by 8 bases and J by 6 bases, leaving 16 bases between them. Germline V CDR1 and CDR2: MNHEY, SVGAGI. The CDR3 has 14 amino acids. CDR3: CASSGGGIYEKLFF. CDR3 DNA sequence: TGTGCCAGCTCTGGCGGGGGTATTTATGAAAAACTGTTTTTT.

The chain joins TRBV27 to TRBJ1-1, with D possibly TRBD1 on 5 matching bases. The germline CDR1 and CDR2 sequences are MNHEY and SMNVEV (reference sequence). There are 15 residues in the CDR3. Trimming took off 6 bases at V and 0 bases at J, with 14 bases between the two ends. CDR3 nucleotides: TGTGCCAGCAGCGCGGGGGGGTGGATGAACACTGAAGCTTTCTTT. It translates to CASSAGGWMNTEAFF.

This clone has only one observation. The chain combines TRBV27 with TRBJ1-6; D is undetermined. The germline V gene has CDR1 MNHEY and CDR2 SMNVEV (reference sequence). The CDR3 extends over 14 amino acids. V was clipped by 3 bases and J by 7 bases, with 10 bases between them. CDR3 sequence reads: CASSFHTVNSPLHF. CDR3 DNA sequence: TGTGCCAGCAGTTTCCACACAGTAAATTCACCCCTCCACTTT.

The rearrangement uses TRBV9 and TRBJ2-5; no firm D call. V was shortened by 3 bases and J by 1 base, with 4 bases between the two germline ends. Germline CDR1 is SGDLS and CDR2 is YYNGEE. This CDR3 is 12 amino acids long. DNA for the CDR3: TGTGCCAGCAGCGCCCTCCAAGAGACCCAGTACTTC. This translates into CASSALQETQYF.

The rearrangement links TRBV5-6 to TRBJ2-5; 8 bases map to TRBD2. With V trimmed by 3 bases and J by 6 bases, 10 bases remained unmatched. This CDR3 is 15 amino acids long. CDR1 is SGHDT and CDR2 is YYEEEE in the germline V gene. Here the CDR3 DNA reads TGTGCCAGCAGCTCTGCCGGGGGGGCTGGTAAGACCCAGTACTTC. This sequence encodes CASSSAGGAGKTQYF.

The chain employs TRBV5-1 and TRBJ2-1; 8 bases are a match to TRBD1. Germline CDR1 reads SGHRS; CDR2 reads YFSETQ. The CDR3 contains 14 residues. Germline trimming cut 1 base from V and 8 bases from J; bases unmatched to any gene: 5. The CDR3 region has the DNA TGCGCCAGCAGCTTGATTGCAGGGGGCTATGAGCAGTTCTTC. It is translated as CASSLIAGGYEQFF.